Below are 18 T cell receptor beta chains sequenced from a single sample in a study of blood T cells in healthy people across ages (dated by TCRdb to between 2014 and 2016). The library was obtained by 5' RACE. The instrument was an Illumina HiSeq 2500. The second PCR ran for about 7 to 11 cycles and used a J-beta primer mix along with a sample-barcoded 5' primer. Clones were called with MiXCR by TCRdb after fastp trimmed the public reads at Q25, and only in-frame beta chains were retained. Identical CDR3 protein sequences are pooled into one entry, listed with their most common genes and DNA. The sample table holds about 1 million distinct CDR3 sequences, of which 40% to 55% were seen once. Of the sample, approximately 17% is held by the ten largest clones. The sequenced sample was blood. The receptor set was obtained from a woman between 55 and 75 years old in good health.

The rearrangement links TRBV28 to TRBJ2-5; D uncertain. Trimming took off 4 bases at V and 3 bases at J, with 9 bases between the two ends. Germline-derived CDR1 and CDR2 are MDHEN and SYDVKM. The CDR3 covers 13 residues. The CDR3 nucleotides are TGTGCCAGCAGTTATGGACCAAAAGAGACCCAGTACTTC. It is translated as CASSYGPKETQYF.

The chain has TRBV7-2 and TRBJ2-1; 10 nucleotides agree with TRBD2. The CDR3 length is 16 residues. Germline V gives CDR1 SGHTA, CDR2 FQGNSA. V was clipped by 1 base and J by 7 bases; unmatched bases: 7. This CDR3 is CASSLVAGGSSNEQFF. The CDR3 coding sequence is TGTGCCAGCAGCTTAGTAGCGGGGGGATCCTCAAATGAGCAGTTCTTC.

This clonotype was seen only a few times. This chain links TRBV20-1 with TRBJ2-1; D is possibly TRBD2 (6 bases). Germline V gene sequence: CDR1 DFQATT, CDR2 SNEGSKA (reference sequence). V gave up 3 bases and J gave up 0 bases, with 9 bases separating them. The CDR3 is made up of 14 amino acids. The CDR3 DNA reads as TGCAGTGCTAGCGGGGGAGGCTCCTACAATGAGCAGTTCTTC. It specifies CSASGGGSYNEQFF.

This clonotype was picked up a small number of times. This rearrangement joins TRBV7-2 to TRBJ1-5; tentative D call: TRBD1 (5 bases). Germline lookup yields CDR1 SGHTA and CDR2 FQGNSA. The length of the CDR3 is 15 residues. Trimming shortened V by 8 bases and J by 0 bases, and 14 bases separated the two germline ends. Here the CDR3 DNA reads TGTGCCAGCTCAATGTCAGGGAATAGCAATCAGCCCCAGCATTTT. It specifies CASSMSGNSNQPQHF.

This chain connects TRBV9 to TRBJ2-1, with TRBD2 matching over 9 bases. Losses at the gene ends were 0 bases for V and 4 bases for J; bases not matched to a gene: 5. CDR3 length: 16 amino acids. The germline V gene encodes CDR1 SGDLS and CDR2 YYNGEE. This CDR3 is CASSVDGGRVYNEQFF. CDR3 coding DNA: TGTGCCAGCAGCGTAGATGGCGGGAGGGTATACAATGAGCAGTTCTTC.

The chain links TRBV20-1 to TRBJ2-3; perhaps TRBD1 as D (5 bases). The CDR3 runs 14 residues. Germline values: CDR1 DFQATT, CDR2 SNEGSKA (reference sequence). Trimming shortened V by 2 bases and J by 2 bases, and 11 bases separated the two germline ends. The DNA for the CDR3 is TGCAGTGCTAGATGGTCCAGGGACACAGATACGCAGTATTTT. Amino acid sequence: CSARWSRDTDTQYF.

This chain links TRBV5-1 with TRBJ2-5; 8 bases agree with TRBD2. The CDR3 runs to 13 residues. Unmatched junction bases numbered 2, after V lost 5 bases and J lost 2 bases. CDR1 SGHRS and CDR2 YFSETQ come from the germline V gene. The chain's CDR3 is CASRREGQETQYF. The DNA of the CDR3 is TGCGCCAGCAGACGGGAGGGGCAAGAGACCCAGTACTTC.

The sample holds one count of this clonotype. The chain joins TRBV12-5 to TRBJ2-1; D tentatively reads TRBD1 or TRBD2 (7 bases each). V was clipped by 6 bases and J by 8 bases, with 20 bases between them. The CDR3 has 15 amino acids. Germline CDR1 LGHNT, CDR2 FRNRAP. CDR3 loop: CASGTGEGFYDEQFF. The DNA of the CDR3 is TGTGCTAGTGGAACAGGGGAGGGATTTTACGATGAGCAGTTCTTC.

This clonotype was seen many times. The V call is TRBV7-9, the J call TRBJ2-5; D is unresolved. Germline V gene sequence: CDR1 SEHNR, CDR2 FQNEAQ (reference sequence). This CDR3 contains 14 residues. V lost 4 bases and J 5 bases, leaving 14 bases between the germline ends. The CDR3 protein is CASSSPIDRETQYF. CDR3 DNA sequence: TGTGCCAGCAGCTCCCCAATCGACCGGGAGACCCAGTACTTC.

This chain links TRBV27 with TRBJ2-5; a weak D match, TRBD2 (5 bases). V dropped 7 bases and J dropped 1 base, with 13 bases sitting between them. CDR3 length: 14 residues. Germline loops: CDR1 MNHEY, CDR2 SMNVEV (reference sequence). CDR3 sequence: CASKFAGLQETQYF. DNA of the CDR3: TGTGCCAGCAAATTTGCGGGCCTCCAAGAGACCCAGTACTTC.

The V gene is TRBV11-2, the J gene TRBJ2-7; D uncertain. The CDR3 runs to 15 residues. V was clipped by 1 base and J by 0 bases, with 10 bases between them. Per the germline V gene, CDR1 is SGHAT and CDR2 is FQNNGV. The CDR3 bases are TGTGCCAGCAGCTTAGGGCCCTTCGTCTCCTACGAGCAGTACTTC. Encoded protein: CASSLGPFVSYEQYF.

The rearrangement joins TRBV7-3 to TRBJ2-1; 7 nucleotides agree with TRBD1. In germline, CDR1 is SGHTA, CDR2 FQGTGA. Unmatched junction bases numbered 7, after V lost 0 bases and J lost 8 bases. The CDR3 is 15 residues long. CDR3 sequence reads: CASSLTSGQEYEQFF. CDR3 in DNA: TGTGCCAGCAGCTTAACGTCAGGACAGGAGTATGAGCAGTTCTTC.

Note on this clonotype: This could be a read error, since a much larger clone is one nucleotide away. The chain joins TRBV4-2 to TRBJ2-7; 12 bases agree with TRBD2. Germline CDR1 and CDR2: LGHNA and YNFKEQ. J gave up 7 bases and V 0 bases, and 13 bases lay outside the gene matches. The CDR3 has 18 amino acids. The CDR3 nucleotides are TGTGCCAGCAGCCAAGATCGACTAGCGGGAGTCGGGAACAATGAGCAGTACTTC. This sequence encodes CASSQDRLAGVGNNEQYF.

DNA for the CDR3: TGTGCCAGCAGCCAAGGGCTAGCGGGACCCAAGGAGCAGTTCTTC. Protein: CASSQGLAGPKEQFF. This chain joins TRBV14 and TRBJ2-1; TRBD2 matches 9 bases. Germline V gene data show CDR1 as SGHDN and CDR2 as FVKESK. Trimming at V came to 1 base and at J to 10 bases, leaving 8 bases not matched to a gene. The length of the CDR3 is 15 residues.

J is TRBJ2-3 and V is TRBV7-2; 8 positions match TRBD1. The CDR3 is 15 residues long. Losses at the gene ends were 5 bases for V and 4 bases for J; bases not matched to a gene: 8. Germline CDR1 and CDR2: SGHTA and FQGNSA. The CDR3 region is CASSLTRGPADTQYF. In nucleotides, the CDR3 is TGTGCCAGCAGCCTAACCAGGGGGCCGGCAGATACGCAGTATTTT.

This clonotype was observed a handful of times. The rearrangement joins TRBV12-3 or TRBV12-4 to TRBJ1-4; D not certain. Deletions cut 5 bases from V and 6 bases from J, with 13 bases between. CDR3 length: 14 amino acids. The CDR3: CASSTRRNYEKLFF. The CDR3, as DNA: TGTGCCAGCAGTACCAGACGGAACTATGAAAAACTGTTTTTT.

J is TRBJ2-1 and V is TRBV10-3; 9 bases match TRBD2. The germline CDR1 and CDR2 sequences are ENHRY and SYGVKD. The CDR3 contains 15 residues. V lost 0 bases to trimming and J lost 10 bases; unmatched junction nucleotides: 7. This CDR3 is CAISESLAGTYEQFF. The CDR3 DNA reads TGTGCCATCAGTGAGTCTCTAGCGGGAACCTACGAGCAGTTCTTC.

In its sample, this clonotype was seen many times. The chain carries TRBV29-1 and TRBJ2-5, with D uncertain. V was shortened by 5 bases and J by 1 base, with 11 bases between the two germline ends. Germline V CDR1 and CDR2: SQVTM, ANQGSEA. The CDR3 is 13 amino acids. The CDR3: CSVRPGVQETQYF. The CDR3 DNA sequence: TGCAGCGTTCGTCCTGGGGTCCAAGAGACCCAGTACTTC.